The 23 T cell receptor beta chains reported below all come from one sample, sequenced in a study of CD8+CD57+ T cells in acquired aplastic anemia. CD8+CD57+ cell expansion, shown by flow cytometry, had occurred in the patients selected for sequencing. Genomic DNA, serving as template, underwent TCR beta VDJ and CDR3 profiling. MiXCR was run by TCRdb on the reads, yielding one entry per CDR3 protein. The sample lists around 170,000 distinct CDR3 sequences; less than 50% were seen once. Material: sorted CD4+, CD8+, or CD8+CD57+ T cells (not recorded which) from PBMCs. The receptors come from a human donor with aplastic anemia.

This clonotype has only a few counts. This chain links TRBV5-4 with TRBJ2-3, with TRBD2 identical over 13 bases. CDR1 and CDR2 from the germline V gene are SGHNT and YYREEE (reference sequence). There are 15 residues in the CDR3. V shed 7 bases and J 4 bases; nucleotides not matched to a gene: 6. The CDR3 nucleotides read TGTGCCAGCGCGTCGACTAGCGGGAGGTCAGATACGCAGTATTTT. It is translated as CASASTSGRSDTQYF.

The J gene is TRBJ2-4, the V gene TRBV24-1; D is unresolved. The V end lost 5 bases, the J end lost 3 bases, and 7 bases lay between the germline ends. The germline V gene encodes CDR1 KGHDR and CDR2 SFDVKD. The CDR3 loop spans 13 amino acids. The CDR3 loop is CATSALGKNIQYF. DNA of the CDR3: TGTGCCACCAGTGCCCTGGGCAAAAACATTCAGTACTTC.

At least ten counts were recorded for this clonotype. The chain couples TRBV6-1 to TRBJ2-7; 7 positions match TRBD1. From germline, CDR1 is MNHNS and CDR2 SASEGT. Germline trimming cut 0 bases from V and 0 bases from J; bases unmatched to any gene: 5. The CDR3 spans 16 residues. The DNA of the CDR3 is TGTGCCAGCAGTGAAGCTATACAGGGGCTCTCCTACGAGCAGTACTTC. Translating it yields CASSEAIQGLSYEQYF.

This clonotype has just a few counts. V is TRBV6-5 and J is TRBJ1-1; weak D call: TRBD1 (6 bases). This CDR3 has 16 residues. Germline V gene sequence: CDR1 MNHEY, CDR2 SVGAGI. V shed 4 bases and J shed 0 bases, with 15 bases lying between them. The chain's CDR3 is CASSSARTGMNTEAFF. CDR3 DNA sequence: TGTGCCAGCAGTTCAGCTCGCACAGGGATGAACACTGAAGCTTTCTTT.

This clonotype occurred a few times. This sequence joins TRBV27 and TRBJ1-1; the D gene is possibly TRBD1 (5 bases). The germline V and J ends were trimmed by 2 bases and 7 bases, with 17 bases remaining between them. The CDR3 covers 15 residues. CDR1 is MNHEY, CDR2 SMNVEV, per germline (reference sequence). The CDR3: CASSLREGGTGEAFF. The CDR3 DNA reads as TGTGCCAGCAGTTTACGAGAGGGTGGAACAGGTGAAGCTTTCTTT.

This clonotype was counted at least ten times. V and J are TRBV6-1 and TRBJ1-5; the D gene is possibly TRBD1 (5 bases). Trimming left V 6 bases short and J 7 bases short, with 10 bases between. Germline loops: CDR1 MNHNS, CDR2 SASEGT. CDR3 length equals 12 residues. CDR3 nucleotides: TGTGCCAGCAGGAGGGGTTGGCAGCCCCAGCATTTT. Translated: CASRRGWQPQHF.

This clonotype was observed at least ten times. The chain combines TRBV5-6 with TRBJ2-7; D remains ambiguous. V lost 1 base and J 3 bases, leaving 5 bases between the germline ends. Germline CDR1 reads SGHDT; CDR2 reads YYEEEE. CDR3 size: 12 residues. The CDR3 bases are TGTGCCAGCAGCTTGTACGGCTACGAGCAGTACTTC. It yields the protein CASSLYGYEQYF.

This clonotype was seen repeatedly, ten times or more. The chain links TRBV2 to TRBJ2-1; D is perhaps TRBD2 (5 bases). V lost 5 bases and J lost 4, with 9 bases in between. The CDR3 covers 13 residues. Germline CDR1 SNHLY, CDR2 FYNNEI. DNA of the CDR3: TGTGCCAGCAGTAAGGACTTGTACAATGAGCAGTTCTTC. This encodes CASSKDLYNEQFF.

There are many counts of this clonotype. The chain links TRBV19 to TRBJ1-1; D remains ambiguous. The CDR3 spans 13 residues. Trimming cost V 2 bases and J 4 bases, with 8 bases left between them. Germline CDR1 is LNHDA and CDR2 is SQIVND (reference sequence). CDR3 residues: CASSISTSTEAFF. CDR3 nucleotides: TGTGCCAGTAGTATATCGACGAGCACTGAAGCTTTCTTT.

The V and J genes are TRBV7-8 and TRBJ2-7, with 7 bases matching TRBD1. CDR1 is SGHVS, CDR2 FQNEAQ, per germline. Losses at the gene ends were 5 bases for V and 5 bases for J; bases not matched to a gene: 6. This CDR3 contains 13 residues. In nucleotides, the CDR3 is TGTGCCAGCAGCCATACCGGGACAGACGAGCAGTACGTC. It is translated as CASSHTGTDEQYV.

This clonotype was seen a few times. This chain links TRBV20-1 with TRBJ2-1, with D possibly being TRBD1 or TRBD2 (5 bases each). This CDR3 region has 12 residues. V lost 0 bases, J lost 5 bases, and 5 bases lay in between. The V gene's germline CDR1 is DFQATT and CDR2 SNEGSKA (reference sequence). The CDR3 sequence: CSAREGDNEQFF. CDR3 bases: TGCAGTGCTAGAGAGGGGGACAATGAGCAGTTCTTC.

The genes are TRBV15 and TRBJ1-6, with D unclear. The CDR3 totals 13 residues. Trimming removed 0 bases at V and 8 bases at J, with 5 bases between. Germline values: CDR1 LNHNV, CDR2 YYDKDF (reference sequence). The CDR3 DNA follows: TGTGCCACCAGCAGAGAATGGGATTCACCCCTCCACTTT. Its translation is CATSREWDSPLHF. Full variable domain (remainder filled in from reference TRBV15 and TRBJ1-6): DAMVIQNPRYQVTQFGKPVTLSCSQTLNHNVMYWYQQKSSQAPKLLFHYYDKDFNNEADTPDNFQSRRPNTSFCFLDIRSPGLGDTAMYLCATSREWDSPLHFGNGTRLTVT.

V and J are TRBV13 and TRBJ1-3; TRBD1 might be the D (6 bases). Germline CDR1 and CDR2: PRHDT and FYEKMQ (reference sequence). V lost 4 bases, J lost 0 bases, and 10 bases lay in between. The CDR3 consists of 15 residues. DNA for the CDR3: TGTGCCAGCAGCTCCGAGGGGGGCTCTGGAAACACCATATATTTT. Its translation: CASSSEGGSGNTIYF.

The V call is TRBV11-2, the J call TRBJ2-3; D is possibly TRBD2 (5 bases). The germline V gene has CDR1 SGHAT and CDR2 FQNNGV. The ends were cut back, 5 bases at V and 2 bases at J, with 20 bases in the middle. The length of the CDR3 is 17 residues. Written as DNA, the CDR3 is TGTGCCAGCAGCCCCACCGGACTTACAAGTTTCACAGATACGCAGTATTTT. Residues: CASSPTGLTSFTDTQYF.

Only a few counts were recorded for this clonotype. V and J are TRBV20-1 and TRBJ2-1, with 14 bases lining up with TRBD2. Per the germline V gene, CDR1 is DFQATT and CDR2 is SNEGSKA (reference sequence). Unmatched junction bases numbered 5, after V lost 6 bases and J lost 10 bases. CDR3 length equals 13 residues. Here the CDR3 reads CSAPGLAGVEQFF. The CDR3 DNA is TGCAGTGCACCGGGACTAGCGGGAGTGGAGCAGTTCTTC.

This clonotype was recorded once. The chain combines TRBV9 with TRBJ2-7; tentatively, D is TRBD1 or TRBD2 (5 bases each). The CDR3 totals 16 residues. Germline V gene data show CDR1 as SGDLS and CDR2 as YYNGEE. CDR3: CASSPYGAANTGELYV. The CDR3 DNA sequence: TGTGCCAGCAGCCCATACGGGGCCGCGAACACCGGGGAGCTGTACGTC.

The CDR3 region is CASSEGLAEAFF. The CDR3 DNA follows: TGTGCCAGCAGTGAAGGCCTAGCCGAAGCTTTCTTT. The rearrangement joins TRBV25-1 to TRBJ1-1; D unclear. V lost 2 bases, J lost 8 bases, and 9 bases lay in between. Germline values: CDR1 MGHDK, CDR2 SYGVNS. The length of the CDR3 is 12 residues.

The V call is TRBV7-8, the J call TRBJ2-3; D not certain. The CDR3 runs 15 residues. Trimming took 1 base from V and 5 from J, leaving 13 bases between them. In germline, CDR1 is SGHVS, CDR2 FQNEAQ. CDR3 bases: TGTGCCAGCAGCTTAGGCCAGTTCAGAGGAGATACGCAGTATTTT. Its protein is CASSLGQFRGDTQYF. Complete variable domain (other parts from reference TRBV7-8 and TRBJ2-3): GAGVSQSPRYKVAKRGQDVALRCDPISGHVSLFWYQQALGQGPEFLTYFQNEAQLDKSGLPSDRFFAERPEGSVSTLKIQRTQQEDSAVYLCASSLGQFRGDTQYFGPGTRLTVL.

This clonotype was counted many times. The genes are TRBV5-6 and TRBJ2-1; no clear D. Trimming cost V 2 bases and J 5 bases, with 11 bases left between them. This CDR3 is 14 amino acids long. Per the germline V gene, CDR1 is SGHDT and CDR2 is YYEEEE. The CDR3 nucleotides are TGTGCCAGCAGCTTCGGCCGGCTTAACAATGAGCAGTTCTTC. Amino acid sequence: CASSFGRLNNEQFF. The variable domain in full, completed from reference TRBV5-6 and TRBJ2-1, reads DAGVTQSPTHLIKTRGQQVTLRCSPKSGHDTVSWYQQALGQGPQFIFQYYEEEERQRGNFPDRFSGHQFPNYSSELNVNALLLGDSALYLCASSFGRLNNEQFFGPGTRLTVL.

This chain connects TRBV5-1 to TRBJ2-3; possibly TRBD1 or TRBD2 for D (5 bases each). Trimming took 1 base from V and 7 from J, leaving 13 bases between them. The CDR3 extends over 14 amino acids. Germline V CDR1 and CDR2: SGHRS, YFSETQ. The DNA for the CDR3 is TGCGCCAGCAGCTTGTTTGGGGACGGGAATACGCAGTATTTT. Its protein product is CASSLFGDGNTQYF.

This clonotype has only a few counts. This sequence may be a read error, since a much larger clone differs from it by one base. J is TRBJ2-3 and V is TRBV6-1, with a possible D match to TRBD2 (5 bases). Germline CDR1 and CDR2: MNHNS and SASEGT. V was pared by 3 bases and J by 4 bases, with 11 bases between. The CDR3 runs to 14 residues. The CDR3 coding sequence is TGTGCCAGCAGTGAGGACGGGGTCGCAGATACGCAGTATTTT. Amino acids: CASSEDGVADTQYF.

The V and J genes are TRBV20-1 and TRBJ2-3; D call uncertain. V was pared by 3 bases and J by 3 bases, with 10 bases between. The CDR3 is made up of 13 amino acids. Per germline, CDR1 DFQATT and CDR2 SNEGSKA (reference sequence). The CDR3 DNA follows: TGCAGTGCTAGTTGGTCAATTACAGATACGCAGTATTTT. It translates to CSASWSITDTQYF.

This clonotype was counted a few times. The gene calls are TRBV24-1 and TRBJ1-5, with a weak D call TRBD1 (5 bases). Trimming removed 0 bases at V and 9 bases at J, with 14 bases between. CDR1 and CDR2 from the germline V gene are KGHDR and SFDVKD. The CDR3 runs 15 residues. CDR3 region: CATSDLGQGWVPQHF. The CDR3 DNA sequence: TGTGCCACCAGTGATTTGGGGCAGGGATGGGTGCCCCAGCATTTT.